The clone carrying this T cell receptor beta chain occurred a few times. The antigen remains undetermined. TCRdb keeps only in-frame clones here, not all; method: immunoSEQ multiplex PCR. The data show about 14,000 clones, 60% to 80% seen once. This sample was included in a study of tumor-infiltrating lymphocytes in localized non-small cell lung cancer. In the study overall: Tumor tissue and non-adjacent uninvolved lung came from each patient.

V was clipped by 7 bases and J by 2 bases, with 20 bases between them. Germline-derived CDR1 and CDR2 are LNHDA and SQIVND (reference sequence). The CDR3 runs to 16 residues. The study, taken as a whole, reports: Tumors had more T cell infiltration than uninvolved lung, per TCRbeta sequencing and CD3 counts. Recurrence-free survival showed no association with tumor T-cell fraction.

The sequencing sample was made of lung tumor tissue. This chain connects TRBV19 to TRBJ1-2, with D unclear. This TCR came from a human donor with non-small cell lung cancer. As DNA, the CDR3 is TGTGCCAGTAAGATCACCCCCAACGAGGTGAACTATGGCTACACCTTC. This sequence encodes CASKITPNEVNYGYTF.